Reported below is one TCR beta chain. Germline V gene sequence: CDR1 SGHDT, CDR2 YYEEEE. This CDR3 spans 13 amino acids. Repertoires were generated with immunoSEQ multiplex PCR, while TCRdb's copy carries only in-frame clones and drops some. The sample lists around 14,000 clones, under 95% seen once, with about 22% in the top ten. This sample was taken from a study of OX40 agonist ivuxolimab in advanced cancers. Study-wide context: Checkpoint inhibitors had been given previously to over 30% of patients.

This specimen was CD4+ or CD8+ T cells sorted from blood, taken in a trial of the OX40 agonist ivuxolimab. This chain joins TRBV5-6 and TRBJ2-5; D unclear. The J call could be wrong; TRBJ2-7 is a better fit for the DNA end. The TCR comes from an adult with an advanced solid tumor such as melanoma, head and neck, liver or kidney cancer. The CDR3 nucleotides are TGTGCCAGCAGCTTGACCCTGGACCCCGAGCAGTACTTC. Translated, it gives CASSLTLDPEQYF.